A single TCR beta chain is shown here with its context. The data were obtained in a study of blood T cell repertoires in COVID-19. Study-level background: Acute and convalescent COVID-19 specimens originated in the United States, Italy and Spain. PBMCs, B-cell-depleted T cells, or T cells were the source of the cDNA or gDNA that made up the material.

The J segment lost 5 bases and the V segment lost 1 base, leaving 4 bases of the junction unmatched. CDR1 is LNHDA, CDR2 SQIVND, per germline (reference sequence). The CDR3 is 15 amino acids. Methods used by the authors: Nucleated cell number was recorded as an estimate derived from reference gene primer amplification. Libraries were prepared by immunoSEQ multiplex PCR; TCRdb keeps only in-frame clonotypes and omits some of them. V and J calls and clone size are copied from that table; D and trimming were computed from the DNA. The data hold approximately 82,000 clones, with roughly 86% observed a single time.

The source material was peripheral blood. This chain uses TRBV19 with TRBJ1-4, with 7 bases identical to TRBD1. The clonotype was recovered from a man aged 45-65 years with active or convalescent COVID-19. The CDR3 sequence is CASSIGGTENEKLFF. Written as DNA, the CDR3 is TGTGCCAGTAGTATAGGAGGGACAGAGAATGAAAAACTGTTTTTT.